The T cell receptor (beta chain) described here comes from a study of T cells in Graves' hyperthyroidism and ophthalmopathy. Authors of the study amplified TCR beta CDR3 regions from RNA transcripts. During a first-round RT-PCR of the TCR CDR3, the HTBI primer set was used. One entry per CDR3 protein results from TCRdb running MiXCR on the multiplex PCR reads. Counted here are about 380,000 distinct CDR3 sequences, about 14% occurring once; the ten biggest clones make up 20% to 25%. Together with thyroid ultrasound, orbital computed tomography, serum thyroxine and TRAb, clinical symptoms were used for diagnoses. At first hyperthyroidism diagnosis, before any ophthalmopathy symptoms, the blood sample was collected. PBMCs were sourced from roughly 10 ml fresh peripheral blood. Overall study findings and caveats: Progression to ophthalmopathy was predicted a median of roughly 6.6 months early.

A remark on this clonotype: Its matching antigen is unknown. This may stem from a read error, because a much larger clone lies one nucleotide away.

Germline lookup yields CDR1 SGHAT and CDR2 FQDESV (reference sequence). This CDR3 region has 14 residues. The genes are TRBV11-1 and TRBJ2-7, with 7 nucleotides matching TRBD1. The J call is uncertain, as TRBJ2-1 better fits the DNA end. Sequenced input: blood. The TCR originated in a man aged 25-40 years with Graves' hyperthyroidism that later progressed to Graves' ophthalmopathy. CDR3 coding DNA: TGTGCCAGCAGCTTTTTCAGGGGGTCCTACGAGCAGTTCTTC. Protein: CASSFFRGSYEQFF.